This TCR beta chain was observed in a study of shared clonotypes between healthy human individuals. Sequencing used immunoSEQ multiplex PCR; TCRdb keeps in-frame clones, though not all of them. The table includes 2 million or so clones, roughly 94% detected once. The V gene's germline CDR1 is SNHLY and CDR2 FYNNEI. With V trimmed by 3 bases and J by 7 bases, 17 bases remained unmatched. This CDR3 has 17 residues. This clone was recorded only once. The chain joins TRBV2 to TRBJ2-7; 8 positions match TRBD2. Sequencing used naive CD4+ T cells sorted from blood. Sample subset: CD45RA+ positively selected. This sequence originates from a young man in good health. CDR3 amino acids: CASSELAGLRVLREQYF. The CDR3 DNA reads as TGTGCCAGCAGTGAGTTAGCGGGGCTAAGGGTTCTACGGGAGCAGTACTTC.